The rows below give T cell receptor beta chains drawn from one sample of a study of blood T cell repertoires in COVID-19. Using immunoSEQ multiplex PCR, the repertoire was profiled, and TCRdb retains in-frame clones only, with some absent. This repertoire shows more than 250,000 clones, 80% to 90% found once; its top ten account for 2.2%. The sequenced material came from PBMCs or T cells enriched from blood (not recorded which). These receptors came from a man under 40 who had recovered from COVID-19. CDR3s include the opening cysteine and the closing phenylalanine or tryptophan. D genes are given only for firm matches. A clone size is listed for some rows: how often the clone was seen (once, few, many), or a class if it is expanded.

CDR3 DNA: TGTGCCAGCAGTTCCCTCAGACAGGGCGGTAATATTAAGCAGTATTTT
CDR3 protein: CASSSLRQGGNIKQYF
D gene: TRBD1
clone size: -
J gene: TRBJ2-3
V gene: TRBV6-2/TRBV6-3

CDR3 DNA: TGTGCCAGCAGCTTAGGTCCCCGACAGGGGGCTGATGAAAAACTGTTTTTT
CDR3 protein: CASSLGPRQGADEKLFF
D gene: TRBD1
clone size: -
J gene: TRBJ1-4
V gene: TRBV7-6

CDR3 DNA: TGTGCCAGCAGCTTGTCCTTGAACTATGGCTACACCTTC
CDR3 protein: CASSLSLNYGYTF
D gene: -
clone size: -
J gene: TRBJ1-2
V gene: TRBV5-5

CDR3 DNA: TGCGCCAGCAGCACCAGGGGGTTGGGCTACGGAATTTCCTACGAGCAGTACTTC
CDR3 protein: CASSTRGLGYGISYEQYF
D gene: TRBD1
clone size: -
J gene: TRBJ2-7
V gene: TRBV5-1

CDR3 DNA: TGTGCCAGCAGCCAGCAGGTGGACTATGGCTACACCTTC
CDR3 protein: CASSQQVDYGYTF
D gene: -
clone size: -
J gene: TRBJ1-2
V gene: TRBV6-5

CDR3 DNA: TGTGCCAGCAGCGTAGGGGCCAGCGGGGCGAGCACAGATACGCAGTATTTT
CDR3 protein: CASSVGASGASTDTQYF
D gene: TRBD2
clone size: -
J gene: TRBJ2-3
V gene: TRBV9

CDR3 DNA: TGTGCCAGCAGCCCGGGGACAGGGATGAGAGAGACCCAGTACTTC
CDR3 protein: CASSPGTGMRETQYF
D gene: TRBD1
clone size: -
J gene: TRBJ2-5
V gene: TRBV7-9

CDR3 DNA: TGTGCCAACACACATGAATCCCACTCTGGAAACACCATATATTTT
CDR3 protein: CANTHESHSGNTIYF
D gene: -
clone size: -
J gene: TRBJ1-3
V gene: TRBV6-5

CDR3 DNA: TGTGCCAGTTCGGGCGGGAATCAGCCCCAGCATTTT
CDR3 protein: CASSGGNQPQHF
D gene: -
clone size: once
J gene: TRBJ1-5
V gene: TRBV19

CDR3 DNA: TGTGCCACTCAACCGAGCTCCTACGAGCAGTACTTC
CDR3 protein: CATQPSSYEQYF
D gene: -
clone size: -
J gene: TRBJ2-7
V gene: TRBV27

CDR3 DNA: TGTGCCAGCAGCCCTCCGGGACTAGCGGTCCAACGGGAGCTGTTTTTT
CDR3 protein: CASSPPGLAVQRELFF
D gene: TRBD2
clone size: -
J gene: TRBJ2-2
V gene: TRBV7-2